The 23 T cell receptor beta chains given below trace back to one sample, sequenced in a study of cytomegalovirus exposure and HLA in healthy donors. The PCR used 60 Vbeta and 13 Jbeta primers. Sequenced by immunoSEQ multiplex PCR; TCRdb stores in-frame clones only, minus some. The table lists 150,000 to 200,000 clones, under 85% of them singletons, with around 4.1% in the top ten. The sample consisted of PBMCs. These receptor sequences come from a man between 45 and 60 years old in good health and CMV-seropositive.

The genes are TRBV4-2 and TRBJ2-7; possible D gene TRBD2, 6 bases. Germline CDR1 LGHNA, CDR2 YNFKEQ. Deletions cut 0 bases from V and 1 base from J, with 16 bases between. The length of the CDR3 is 17 residues. The CDR3 is CASSQDPKEAGSYEQYF. The CDR3 DNA follows: TGTGCCAGCAGCCAAGACCCCAAAGAGGCGGGGTCCTACGAGCAGTACTTC.

The V call is TRBV7-9, the J call TRBJ1-1; D is unclear. V was trimmed by 5 bases and J by 1 base, leaving 5 bases between them. Germline CDR1 is SEHNR and CDR2 is FQNEAQ (reference sequence). The CDR3 loop spans 12 amino acids. CDR3 DNA: TGTGCCAGCAGCCGAGAGAACACTGAAGCTTTCTTT. It specifies CASSRENTEAFF.

This sequence joins TRBV4-2 and TRBJ1-2; 8 bases agree with TRBD1. Germline V gene data show CDR1 as LGHNA and CDR2 as YNFKEQ. CDR3 length equals 15 residues. V dropped 4 bases and J dropped 8; count of bases not matched to a gene: 12. The CDR3 DNA follows: TGTGCCAGCAGCCCTCCAGGGGGCGCGACCCTCGGCTACACCTTC. Residues: CASSPPGGATLGYTF.

The rearrangement uses TRBV14 and TRBJ2-3; TRBD2 agrees at 8 bases. V trimming: 3 bases; J trimming: 8 bases; junction bases outside the gene matches: 22. This CDR3 spans 19 amino acids. Germline V gene sequence: CDR1 SGHDN, CDR2 FVKESK. CDR3: CASSHPISGTSYGGRTQYF. DNA for the CDR3: TGTGCCAGCAGCCATCCCATCTCCGGGACTAGTTATGGTGGCCGTACGCAGTATTTT.

V usage is TRBV5-1 and J usage is TRBJ2-5; D may be TRBD1 (6 bases). The better agreement between TRBJ2-7 and the DNA end casts doubt on the J call. CDR1 and CDR2 from the germline V gene are SGHRS and YFSETQ. This CDR3 has 15 residues. This chain's CDR3 is CASSLATGSFDEQYF. CDR3 bases: TGCGCCAGCAGCTTGGCAACAGGGAGTTTCGACGAGCAGTACTTC.

The gene calls are TRBV27 and TRBJ2-7, with D possibly matching TRBD1 (6 bases). V lost 5 bases and J lost 4, with 18 bases in between. The CDR3 totals 15 residues. The germline V gene encodes CDR1 MNHEY and CDR2 SMNVEV (reference sequence). In DNA, the CDR3 is TGTGCCAGCAGTCTGACAGGTGAGGGTGAGTACGAGCAGTACTTC. Its protein product is CASSLTGEGEYEQYF.

The chain has TRBV7-6 and TRBJ2-2; 10 bases are shared with TRBD2. The germline V gene has CDR1 SGHVS and CDR2 FNYEAQ. Trimming took 3 bases from V and 5 from J; bases not matched to a gene: 9. CDR3 size: 17 residues. CDR3 in amino acids: CASSFGSGGLATGELFF. CDR3 in DNA: TGTGCCAGCAGCTTTGGTAGCGGGGGGCTCGCGACCGGGGAGCTGTTTTTT.

V is TRBV10-3 and J is TRBJ2-3; possible D gene TRBD2, 6 bases. Trimming removed 4 bases from V and 12 bases from J, with 20 bases in between. Looked up from germline, CDR1 is ENHRY and CDR2 is SYGVKD. This CDR3 spans 14 amino acids. The CDR3 here is CAISGGEDGGAQYF. CDR3 bases: TGTGCCATCAGTGGGGGGGAGGATGGCGGGGCCCAGTATTTT.

J is TRBJ2-3 and V is TRBV7-9, with D uncertain. V shed 1 base and J shed 2 bases, with 7 bases lying between them. The CDR3 runs 14 residues. Germline V gene data show CDR1 as SEHNR and CDR2 as FQNEAQ (reference sequence). CDR3 protein: CASSLVTYTDTQYF. The CDR3 coding sequence is TGTGCCAGCAGCTTAGTGACTTACACAGATACGCAGTATTTT.

The V and J genes are TRBV10-1 and TRBJ2-7; 12 bases fit TRBD2. Looked up from germline, CDR1 is WNHNN and CDR2 is SYGVQD (reference sequence). The CDR3 loop spans 16 amino acids. V shed 0 bases and J 6 bases; nucleotides not matched to a gene: 6. DNA for the CDR3: TGCGCCAGCAGTGAGTCTCTAGCGGGAGGGCCGTCCGAGCAGTACTTC. It translates to CASSESLAGGPSEQYF.

The chain combines TRBV19 with TRBJ1-2; 9 nucleotides match TRBD1. Trimming cost V 5 bases and J 3 bases; bases outside gene matches: 7. From germline, CDR1 is LNHDA and CDR2 SQIVND (reference sequence). The CDR3 covers 15 residues. The CDR3 loop is CASSAYRGRDYGYTF. CDR3 coding DNA: TGTGCCAGTAGTGCGTACAGGGGGCGCGACTATGGCTACACCTTC.

CDR3 DNA: TGTGCCAGCAGTTTACAGGGGTTAGGCCCCTACGAGCAGTACTTC. It is translated as CASSLQGLGPYEQYF. This rearrangement joins TRBV27 to TRBJ2-7; the D gene is possibly TRBD1 (6 bases). This CDR3 has 15 amino acids. Deletions cut 2 bases from V and 2 bases from J, with 13 bases between. From germline, CDR1 is MNHEY and CDR2 SMNVEV (reference sequence).

V is TRBV1 and J is TRBJ2-7; the table names TRBD1, a call not compared with the DNA. TRBV1 is listed as a pseudogene. The CDR3 sequence is 14 residues long. In nucleotides, the CDR3 is TGCACCAGCAGTAACGACAGCTGGCCCTACGAGCAGTACTTC. Translating gives CTSSNDSWPYEQYF.

V and J are TRBV6-4 and TRBJ1-6; no clear D. The germline V and J ends were trimmed by 2 bases and 7 bases, with 6 bases remaining between them. The CDR3 has 13 residues. In germline, CDR1 is MRHNA, CDR2 SNTAGT. The CDR3 region has the DNA TGTGCCAGCAGTGACAGGGAGAATTCACCCCTCCACTTT. This sequence encodes CASSDRENSPLHF.

The V and J genes are TRBV9 and TRBJ2-3; possible D gene TRBD2, 6 bases. Looked up from germline, CDR1 is SGDLS and CDR2 is YYNGEE. Trimming removed 3 bases from V and 6 bases from J, with 17 bases in between. The CDR3 extends over 15 amino acids. CDR3 sequence reads: CASSGLEYVPDTQYF. In DNA form, the CDR3 reads TGTGCCAGCAGCGGACTAGAGTATGTCCCGGATACGCAGTATTTT.

V is TRBV5-1 and J is TRBJ2-5; D not resolved. The CDR3 consists of 15 residues. V lost 1 base, J lost 1 base, and 11 bases lay in between. CDR1 is SGHRS, CDR2 YFSETQ, per germline. The CDR3 DNA reads TGCGCCAGCAGCTTGAACACCGCTGCCCAAGAGACCCAGTACTTC. Translated, it gives CASSLNTAAQETQYF.

The chain has TRBV4-1 and TRBJ2-2; perhaps TRBD2 as D (6 bases). The germline V gene encodes CDR1 MGHRA and CDR2 YSYEKL. Trimming cost V 8 bases and J 6 bases, with 19 bases left between them. This CDR3 spans 15 amino acids. This CDR3 reads CASGERVNLPGELFF. CDR3 coding DNA: TGCGCCAGCGGAGAGCGGGTCAACTTACCCGGGGAGCTGTTTTTT.

The chain is built from TRBV2 and TRBJ2-3, with 8 bases aligning to TRBD1. J was trimmed by 4 bases and V by 7 bases; bases with no gene match: 7. This CDR3 spans 14 amino acids. Germline CDR1 is SNHLY and CDR2 is FYNNEI. CDR3: CASTLRQGPDTQYF. The CDR3 DNA follows: TGTGCCAGCACCCTCCGACAGGGGCCAGATACGCAGTATTTT.

Only a few counts were recorded for this clone. V gene TRBV30 combines with J gene TRBJ1-5, with 7 positions matching TRBD1. The germline CDR1 and CDR2 sequences are GTSNPN and SVGIG (reference sequence). The length of the CDR3 is 15 residues. With V trimmed by 0 bases and J by 0 bases, 2 bases remained unmatched. For the CDR3, the DNA is TGTGCCTGGAGTGTAGGGGGCCATAGCAATCAGCCCCAGCATTTT. Translating gives CAWSVGGHSNQPQHF.

This rearrangement joins TRBV5-1 to TRBJ1-1; no definite D call. In germline, CDR1 is SGHRS, CDR2 YFSETQ. The V end lost 0 bases, the J end lost 4 bases, and 13 bases lay between the germline ends. This CDR3 region has 15 residues. CDR3 coding DNA: TGCGCCAGCAGCTTGGATCTGGTTTTGAGCACTGAAGCTTTCTTT. Protein sequence: CASSLDLVLSTEAFF.

The rearrangement joins TRBV19 to TRBJ2-3; 8 positions agree with TRBD2. Germline assignment: CDR1 LNHDA and CDR2 SQIVND (reference sequence). This CDR3 region has 15 residues. Trimming cost V 9 bases and J 4 bases; bases outside gene matches: 12. The CDR3 region is CASARGAGVPDTQYF. The DNA for the CDR3 is TGTGCCAGCGCCAGGGGAGCGGGGGTACCAGATACGCAGTATTTT.

V gene TRBV18 combines with J gene TRBJ1-1; maybe TRBD1 (5 bases). The germline V and J ends were trimmed by 5 bases and 2 bases, with 18 bases remaining between them. The CDR3 loop spans 16 amino acids. The germline V gene encodes CDR1 KGHSH and CDR2 LQKENI. CDR3 nucleotides: TGTGCCAGCTCAACCCGCGGACACGCGGAAAACACTGAAGCTTTCTTT. Its translation: CASSTRGHAENTEAFF.

This clone appeared a single time. This chain connects TRBV5-1 to TRBJ2-1, with 10 positions matching TRBD1. V shed 0 bases, J shed 4 bases, and the junction held 4 bases outside the gene matches. The length of the CDR3 is 16 residues. Germline loops: CDR1 SGHRS, CDR2 YFSETQ. The CDR3 loop is CASSLGGTGDYNEQFF. The CDR3 DNA reads as TGCGCCAGCAGCTTGGGTGGGACAGGGGATTACAATGAGCAGTTCTTC.